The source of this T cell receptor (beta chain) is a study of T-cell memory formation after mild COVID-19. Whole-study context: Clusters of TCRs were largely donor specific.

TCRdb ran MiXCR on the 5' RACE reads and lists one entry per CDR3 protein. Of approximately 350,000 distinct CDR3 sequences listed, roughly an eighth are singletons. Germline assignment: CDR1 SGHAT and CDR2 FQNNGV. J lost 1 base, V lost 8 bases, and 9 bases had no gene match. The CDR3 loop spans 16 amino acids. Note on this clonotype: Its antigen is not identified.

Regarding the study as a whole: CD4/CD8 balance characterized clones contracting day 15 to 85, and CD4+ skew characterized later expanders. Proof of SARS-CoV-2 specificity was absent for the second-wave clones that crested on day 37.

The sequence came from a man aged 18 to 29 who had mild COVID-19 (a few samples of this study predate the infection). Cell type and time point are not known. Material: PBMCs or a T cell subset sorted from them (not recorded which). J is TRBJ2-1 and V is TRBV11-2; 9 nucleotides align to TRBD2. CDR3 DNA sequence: TGTGCCAGCCCTCCTCCGGGACTAGCTTCCTACAATGAGCAGTTCTTC. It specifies CASPPPGLASYNEQFF.